This T cell receptor beta chain was found in a study of regulatory T cells in long-lasting Graves disease. Regarding time point: newly diagnosed GD, antithyroid drugs for less than 3 months. PBMC RNA was the source of the TCR library. Each patient gave approximately 9.2 milliliters of EDTA-anticoagulated peripheral blood. Arm-PCR of CDR3 regions with iRepertoire HTBI primers generated TCR beta libraries. TCRdb independently ran MiXCR on the multiplex PCR reads; one entry per CDR3 protein. The data contain 400,000 to 650,000 distinct CDR3 sequences, approximately 16% of them singletons. This clonotype has a count of ten or more. The CDR3 has 13 residues. The V gene lost 11 bases and the J gene lost 0 bases, with 13 bases spanning the gap. CDR1 and CDR2 (germline): LNHNV, YYDKDF (reference sequence). The data also belong to a second study, concerning T cells in Graves' hyperthyroidism and ophthalmopathy.

The sequencing used peripheral blood mononuclear cells (PBMCs), collected at new diagnosis, from a patient treated with antithyroid drugs. The rearrangement uses TRBV15 and TRBJ1-1; D perhaps matches TRBD1 (5 bases). This TCR came from a woman aged 35-60 years with Graves disease. CDR3 loop: CASATGLNTEAFF. The CDR3 bases are TGTGCCTCCGCAACGGGGCTGAACACTGAAGCTTTCTTT.